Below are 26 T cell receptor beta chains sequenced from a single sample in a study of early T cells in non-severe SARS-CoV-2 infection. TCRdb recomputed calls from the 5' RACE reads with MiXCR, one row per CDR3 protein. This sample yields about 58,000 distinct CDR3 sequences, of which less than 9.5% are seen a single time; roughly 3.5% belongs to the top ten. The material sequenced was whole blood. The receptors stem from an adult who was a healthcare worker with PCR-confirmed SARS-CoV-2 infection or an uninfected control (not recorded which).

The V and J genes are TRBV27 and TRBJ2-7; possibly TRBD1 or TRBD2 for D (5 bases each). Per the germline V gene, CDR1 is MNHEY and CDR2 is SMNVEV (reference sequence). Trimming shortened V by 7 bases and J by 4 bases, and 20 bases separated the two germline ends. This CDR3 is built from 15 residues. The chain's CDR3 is CASNHPSRGWYEQYF. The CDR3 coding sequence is TGTGCCAGCAACCACCCGTCGAGGGGTTGGTACGAGCAGTACTTC.

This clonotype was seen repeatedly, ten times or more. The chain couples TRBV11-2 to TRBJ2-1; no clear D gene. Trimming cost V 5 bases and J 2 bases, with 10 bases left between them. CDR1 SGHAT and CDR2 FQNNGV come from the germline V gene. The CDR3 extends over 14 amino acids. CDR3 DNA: TGTGCCAGCAGCCCGACAAGGCCCTACAATGAGCAGTTCTTC. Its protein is CASSPTRPYNEQFF.

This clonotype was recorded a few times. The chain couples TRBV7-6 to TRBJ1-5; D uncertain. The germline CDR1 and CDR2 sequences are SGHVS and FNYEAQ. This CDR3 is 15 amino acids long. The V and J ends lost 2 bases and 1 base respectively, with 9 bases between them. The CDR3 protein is CASSLTGGSNQPQHF. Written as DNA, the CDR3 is TGTGCCAGCAGCTTAACGGGAGGGAGCAATCAGCCCCAGCATTTT.

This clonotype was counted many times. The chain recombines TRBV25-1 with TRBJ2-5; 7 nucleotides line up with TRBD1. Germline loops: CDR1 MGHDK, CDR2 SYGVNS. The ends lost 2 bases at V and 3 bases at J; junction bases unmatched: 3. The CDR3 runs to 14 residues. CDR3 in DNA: TGTGCCAGCAGTGAAGGGCAGGGGGAAGAGACCCAGTACTTC. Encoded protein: CASSEGQGEETQYF. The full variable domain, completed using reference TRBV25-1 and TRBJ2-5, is EADIYQTPRYLVIGTGKKITLECSQTMGHDKMYWYQQDPGMELHLIHYSYGVNSTEKGDLSSESTVSRIRTEHFPLTLESARPSHTSQYLCASSEGQGEETQYFGPGTRLLVL.

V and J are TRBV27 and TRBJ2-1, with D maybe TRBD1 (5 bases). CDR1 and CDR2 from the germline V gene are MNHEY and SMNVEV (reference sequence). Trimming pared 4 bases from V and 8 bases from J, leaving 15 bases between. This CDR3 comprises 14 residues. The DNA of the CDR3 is TGTGCCAGCAGTTCGTTACCTCAGGGTGATGAGCAGTTCTTC. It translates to CASSSLPQGDEQFF.

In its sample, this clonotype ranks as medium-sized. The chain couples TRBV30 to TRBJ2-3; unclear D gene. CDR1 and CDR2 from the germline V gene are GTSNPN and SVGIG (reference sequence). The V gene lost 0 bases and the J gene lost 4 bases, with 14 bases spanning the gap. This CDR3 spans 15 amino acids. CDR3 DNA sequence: TGTGCCTGGAGTGTACGAGTTACCCTCGCAGATACGCAGTATTTT. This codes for CAWSVRVTLADTQYF.

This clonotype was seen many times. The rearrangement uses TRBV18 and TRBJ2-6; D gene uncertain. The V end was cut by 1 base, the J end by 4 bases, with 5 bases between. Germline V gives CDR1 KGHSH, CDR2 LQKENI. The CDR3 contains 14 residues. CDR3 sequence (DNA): TGTGCCAGCTCACCACAGGTGGGGGCCAACGTCCTGACTTTC. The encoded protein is CASSPQVGANVLTF.

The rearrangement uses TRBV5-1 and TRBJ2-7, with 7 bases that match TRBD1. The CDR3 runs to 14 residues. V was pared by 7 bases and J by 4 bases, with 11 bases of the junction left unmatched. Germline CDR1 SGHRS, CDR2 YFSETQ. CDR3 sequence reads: CASRRLTGAYEQYF. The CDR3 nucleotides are TGCGCCAGCCGTCGACTCACAGGGGCGTACGAGCAGTACTTC.

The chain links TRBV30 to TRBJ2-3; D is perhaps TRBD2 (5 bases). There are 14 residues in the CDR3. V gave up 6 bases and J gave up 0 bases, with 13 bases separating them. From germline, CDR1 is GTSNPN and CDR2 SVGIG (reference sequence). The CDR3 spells CACPSGYSTDTQYF. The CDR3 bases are TGTGCCTGCCCTTCGGGGTATAGCACAGATACGCAGTATTTT.

The chain's CDR3 is CASSGGQGGKETQYF. In DNA form, the CDR3 reads TGTGCCAGCAGCGGTGGACAGGGCGGTAAAGAGACCCAGTACTTC. The rearrangement uses TRBV7-3 and TRBJ2-5; 8 bases are a match to TRBD1. The CDR3 is made up of 15 amino acids. CDR1 is SGHTA and CDR2 is FQGTGA in the germline V gene. J gave up 3 bases and V 5 bases, and 8 bases lay outside the gene matches. Full variable domain (missing parts from reference TRBV7-3 and TRBJ2-5): GAGVSQTPSNKVTEKGKYVELRCDPISGHTALYWYRQSLGQGPEFLIYFQGTGAADDSGLPNDRFFAVRPEGSVSTLKIQRTERGDSAVYLCASSGGQGGKETQYFGPGTRLLVL.

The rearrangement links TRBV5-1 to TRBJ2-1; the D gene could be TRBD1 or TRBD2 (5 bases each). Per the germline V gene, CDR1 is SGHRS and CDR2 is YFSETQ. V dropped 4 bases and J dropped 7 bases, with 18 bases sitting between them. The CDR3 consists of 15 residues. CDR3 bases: TGCGCCAGCAGCGCGGGCGGGCCCTGGGGGAATGAGCAGTTCTTC. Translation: CASSAGGPWGNEQFF. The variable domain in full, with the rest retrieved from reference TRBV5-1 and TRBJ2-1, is KAGVTQTPRYLIKTRGQQVTLSCSPISGHRSVSWYQQTPGQGLQFLFEYFSETQRNKGNFPGRFSGRQFSNSRSEMNVSTLELGDSALYLCASSAGGPWGNEQFFGPGTRLTVL.

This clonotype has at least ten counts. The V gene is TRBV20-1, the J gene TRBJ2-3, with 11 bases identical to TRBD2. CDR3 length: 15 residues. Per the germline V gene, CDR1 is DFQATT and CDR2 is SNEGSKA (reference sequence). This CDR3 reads CIPGPSGRIADTQYF. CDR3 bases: TGCATCCCGGGTCCTAGCGGGAGGATAGCAGATACGCAGTATTTT.

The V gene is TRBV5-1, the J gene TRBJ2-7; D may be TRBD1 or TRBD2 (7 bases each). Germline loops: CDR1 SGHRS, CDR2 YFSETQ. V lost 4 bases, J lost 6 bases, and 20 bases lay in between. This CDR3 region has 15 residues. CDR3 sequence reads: CASSLARQGEGEQYF. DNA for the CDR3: TGCGCCAGCAGCCTAGCCCGCCAGGGGGAGGGCGAGCAGTACTTC.

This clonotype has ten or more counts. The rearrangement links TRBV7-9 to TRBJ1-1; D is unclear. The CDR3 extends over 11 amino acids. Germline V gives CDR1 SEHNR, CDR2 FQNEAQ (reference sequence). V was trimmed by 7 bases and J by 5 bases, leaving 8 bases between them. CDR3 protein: CASTPETEAFF. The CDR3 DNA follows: TGTGCCAGCACCCCGGAGACTGAAGCTTTCTTT.

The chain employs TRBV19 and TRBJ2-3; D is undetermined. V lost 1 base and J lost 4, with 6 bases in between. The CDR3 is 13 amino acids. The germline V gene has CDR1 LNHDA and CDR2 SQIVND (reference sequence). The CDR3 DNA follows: TGTGCCAGTAGTATAGTTGGGGCAGATACGCAGTATTTT. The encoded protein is CASSIVGADTQYF.

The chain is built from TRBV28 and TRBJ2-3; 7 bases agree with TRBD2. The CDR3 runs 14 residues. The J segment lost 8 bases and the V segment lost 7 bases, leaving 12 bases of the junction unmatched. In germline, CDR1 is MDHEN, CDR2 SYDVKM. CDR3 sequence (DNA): TGTGCCAGCACCCGGGGGGACCACCCGGGTACGCAGTATTTT. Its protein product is CASTRGDHPGTQYF.

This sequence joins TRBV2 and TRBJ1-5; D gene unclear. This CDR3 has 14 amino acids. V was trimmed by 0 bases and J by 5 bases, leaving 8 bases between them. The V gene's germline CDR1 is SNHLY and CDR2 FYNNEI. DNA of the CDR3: TGTGCCAGCAGTGAAGCGCGGAGGGATCAGCCCCAGCATTTT. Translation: CASSEARRDQPQHF.

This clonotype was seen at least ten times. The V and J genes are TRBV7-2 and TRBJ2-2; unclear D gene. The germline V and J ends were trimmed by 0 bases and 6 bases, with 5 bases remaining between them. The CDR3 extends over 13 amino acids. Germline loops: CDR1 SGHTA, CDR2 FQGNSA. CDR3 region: CASSLAPPGELFF. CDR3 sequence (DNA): TGTGCCAGCAGCTTAGCTCCCCCCGGGGAGCTGTTTTTT.

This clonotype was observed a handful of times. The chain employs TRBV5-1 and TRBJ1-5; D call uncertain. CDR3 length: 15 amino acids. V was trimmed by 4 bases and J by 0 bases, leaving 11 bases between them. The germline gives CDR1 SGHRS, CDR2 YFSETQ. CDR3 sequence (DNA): TGCGCCAGCAGCCCCGATACAGATAGCAATCAGCCCCAGCATTTT. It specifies CASSPDTDSNQPQHF.

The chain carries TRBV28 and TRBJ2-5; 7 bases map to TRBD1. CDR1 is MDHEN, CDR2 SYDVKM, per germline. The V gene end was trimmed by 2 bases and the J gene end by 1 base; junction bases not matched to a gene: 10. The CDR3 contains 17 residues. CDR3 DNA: TGTGCCAGCAGTTTAGGGGATAGAGGGGGCTTCCAAGAGACCCAGTACTTC. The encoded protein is CASSLGDRGGFQETQYF. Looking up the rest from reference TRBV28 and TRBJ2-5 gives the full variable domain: DVKVTQSSRYLVKRTGEKVFLECVQDMDHENMFWYRQDPGLGLRLIYFSYDVKMKEKGDIPEGYSVSREKKERFSLILESASTNQTSMYLCASSLGDRGGFQETQYFGPGTRLLVL.

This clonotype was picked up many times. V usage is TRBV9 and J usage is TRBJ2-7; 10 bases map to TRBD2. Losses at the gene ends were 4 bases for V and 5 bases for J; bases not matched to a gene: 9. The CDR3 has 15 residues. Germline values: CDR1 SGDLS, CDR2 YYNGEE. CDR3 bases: TGTGCCAGCAGCACCGGGACTAGCGTTCTCAACGAGCAGTACTTC. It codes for CASSTGTSVLNEQYF.

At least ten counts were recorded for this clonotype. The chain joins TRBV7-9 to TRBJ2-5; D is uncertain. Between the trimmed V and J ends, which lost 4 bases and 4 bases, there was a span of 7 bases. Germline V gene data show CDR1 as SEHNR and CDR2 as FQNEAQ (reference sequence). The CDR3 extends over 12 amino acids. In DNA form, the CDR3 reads TGTGCCAGCAGCTCCGCCATAGAGACCCAGTACTTC. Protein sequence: CASSSAIETQYF.

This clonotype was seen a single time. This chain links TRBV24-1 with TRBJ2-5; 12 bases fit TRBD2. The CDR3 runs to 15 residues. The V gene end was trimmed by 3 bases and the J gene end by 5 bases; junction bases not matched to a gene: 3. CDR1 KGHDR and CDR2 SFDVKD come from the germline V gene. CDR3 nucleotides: TGTGCCACCAGTGATGCTAGCGGGAGGGGGGAGACCCAGTACTTC. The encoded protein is CATSDASGRGETQYF.

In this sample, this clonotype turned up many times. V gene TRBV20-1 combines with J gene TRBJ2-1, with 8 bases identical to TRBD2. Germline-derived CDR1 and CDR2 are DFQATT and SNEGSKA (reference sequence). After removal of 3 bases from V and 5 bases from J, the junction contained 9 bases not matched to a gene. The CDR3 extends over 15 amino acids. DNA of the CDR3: TGCAGTGCTAGGGGGCCGGGACTAGGGAACAATGAGCAGTTCTTC. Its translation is CSARGPGLGNNEQFF.

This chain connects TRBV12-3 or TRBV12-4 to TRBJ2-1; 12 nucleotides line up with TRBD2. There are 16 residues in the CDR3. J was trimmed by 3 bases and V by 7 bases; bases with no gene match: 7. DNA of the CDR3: TGTGCCAGCACACCCCGGACTAGCGGGGTCTACAATGAGCAGTTCTTC. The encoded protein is CASTPRTSGVYNEQFF.

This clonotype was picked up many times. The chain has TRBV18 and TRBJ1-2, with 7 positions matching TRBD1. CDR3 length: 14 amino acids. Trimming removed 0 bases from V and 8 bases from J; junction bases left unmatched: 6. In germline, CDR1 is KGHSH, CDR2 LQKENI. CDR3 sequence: CASSPPGQMGGYTF. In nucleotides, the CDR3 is TGTGCCAGCTCACCACCGGGACAGATGGGAGGCTACACCTTC.